Here is one TCR beta chain with its context. These data belong to a study of blood T cell repertoires in COVID-19. This CDR3 is built from 15 residues. V was clipped by 2 bases and J by 2 bases; unmatched bases: 1. Germline V gives CDR1 MNHEY, CDR2 SMNVEV (reference sequence). Original processing methods: Using reference gene primer amplification, nucleated cell counts were estimated. Libraries were prepared by immunoSEQ multiplex PCR; TCRdb keeps only in-frame clonotypes and omits some of them. That table supplies the V and J calls and clone size; D and trimming were determined from the DNA. This sample has 310,000 or so clones, with roughly 90% found just once.

The chain has TRBV27 and TRBJ2-1; 9 nucleotides match TRBD2. Input material: peripheral blood. The sequence was collected from a woman aged 25 to 39 with COVID-19, enrolled during active disease. The CDR3 loop is CASSLAGGPYNEQFF. The DNA for the CDR3 is TGTGCCAGCAGTTTAGCGGGAGGGCCCTACAATGAGCAGTTCTTC.